Included here is one T cell receptor (beta chain) sequence, with context. What it binds is not known. This sample is drawn from a study of naive and memory T cell subsets. Study findings and constraints: Naive and memory repertoire findings lacked a ground truth for validation. Naive repertoires, especially CD8, held a few larger clonotypes, possibly memory cells re-expressing CD45RA.

The beta constant-region primer was an equimolar mix of two oligonucleotides covering TRBC1 and TRBC2. TCRdb re-analysed the UMI-ligation and nested PCR reads in MiXCR, keeping a single row per CDR3 protein. This table holds 120,000 to 150,000 distinct CDR3 sequences, around 15% found once. Cells stained for CD3, CD4, CD8, CD45RA and CD27 were sorted into four subsets. The V end lost 1 base, the J end lost 2 bases, and 12 bases lay between the germline ends. This CDR3 region has 15 residues. Germline assignment: CDR1 KGHSH and CDR2 LQKENI. Sample: naive CD4+ T cells from blood. The receptor was derived from a human donor in good health. This chain uses TRBV18 with TRBJ2-7; D gene unclear. The CDR3 DNA is TGTGCCAGCTCACCACTAGCTGGGTTAGCCTACGAGCAGTACTTC. This gives the protein CASSPLAGLAYEQYF.